Listed below are T cell receptor beta chains from one sample, sequenced in a study of T cells in Graves' hyperthyroidism and ophthalmopathy. Via MiXCR, TCRdb re-called the multiplex PCR reads, giving one row per CDR3 protein. The sample contains over 550,000 distinct CDR3 sequences, 16% of which appear only once. Sequencing used blood. Receptor source: a woman between 18 and 30 years old with Graves' hyperthyroidism. Each CDR3 is given with its conserved first and last residue. Fields, in order: V gene, clone size, J gene, CDR3 protein. The size entry is marked missing in some rows and otherwise reads once, few, many or a size class.

V gene: TRBV20-1
clone size: -
J gene: TRBJ2-2
CDR3 protein: CSVRGGNTGELFF

V gene: TRBV28
clone size: many
J gene: TRBJ1-2
CDR3 protein: CASSLRDGYTF

V gene: TRBV5-5
clone size: many
J gene: TRBJ1-2
CDR3 protein: CASSEGRNYGYTF

V gene: TRBV3-1
clone size: few
J gene: TRBJ2-3
CDR3 protein: CASSRDPSPDTQYF

V gene: TRBV30
clone size: -
J gene: TRBJ2-2
CDR3 protein: CATTGPINTGELFF

V gene: TRBV20-1
clone size: few
J gene: TRBJ2-7
CDR3 protein: CSAKSGALRAYEQYF

V gene: TRBV2
clone size: -
J gene: TRBJ2-2
CDR3 protein: CAGGETGPDNTGELFF

V gene: TRBV20-1
clone size: many
J gene: TRBJ2-7
CDR3 protein: CSAQDIVRHEQYF

V gene: TRBV25-1
clone size: -
J gene: TRBJ2-1
CDR3 protein: CASSDWSGNNEQFF

V gene: TRBV9
clone size: -
J gene: TRBJ2-4
CDR3 protein: CASSATAGENIQYF

V gene: TRBV9
clone size: many
J gene: TRBJ2-3
CDR3 protein: CASSVEAGGPVRTDTQYF

V gene: TRBV7-2
clone size: many
J gene: TRBJ2-7
CDR3 protein: CASSLTNEQYF

V gene: TRBV11-2
clone size: many
J gene: TRBJ2-3
CDR3 protein: CASSLVSGGAPDTQYF